The clone carrying this T cell receptor beta chain has more than one count but fewer than ten. Its antigen remains unknown. Whenever a sample was processed, at least 6.5 million PBMCs were isolated. This sample is part of a study of blood T cells in healthy people across ages. Study conclusions and caveats: Correlation between TCR beta diversity and naive T cell percentage was strong.

The authors ran a second PCR of 7 to 11 cycles using a sample-barcoded 5' primer and a J-beta primer mix. Every molecule of cDNA carried a tag from a template-switch adaptor with 12 random nucleotides. In TCRdb, the 5' RACE reads were re-called with MiXCR into one record per CDR3 protein. The data contain 1.5 million to 2 million distinct CDR3 sequences, approximately 50% of them singletons. The sample consisted of blood. The TCR originated in a woman aged 40 to 50 in good health.

Here the CDR3 reads CATNTGGSTDTQYF. Here the CDR3 DNA reads TGTGCCACTAACACAGGGGGTTCCACAGATACGCAGTATTTT. The chain joins TRBV15 to TRBJ2-3, with 8 positions matching TRBD1. Germline CDR1 is LNHNV and CDR2 is YYDKDF (reference sequence). This CDR3 spans 14 amino acids. V was pared by 9 bases and J by 2 bases, with 7 bases of the junction left unmatched.